The sequence of this T cell receptor (beta chain) was determined in a study of T cell repertoires in cytomegalovirus infection. The CDR3 spans 13 residues. Per the germline V gene, CDR1 is LNHDA and CDR2 is SQIVND (reference sequence). V was pared by 10 bases and J by 4 bases, with 5 bases of the junction left unmatched. Regarding this clonotype: As yet, its antigen is unknown.

TCRdb used MiXCR to reprocess the reads, holding one entry per CDR3 protein. The table records approximately 220,000 distinct CDR3 sequences, about 38% of them present only once. Sequencing used CD8+ T cells from cultured PBMCs, obtained from culture after CMV antigen stimulation. The chain uses TRBV19 and TRBJ2-3, with TRBD1 identical over 10 bases. The sequence was obtained from a human donor in good health (CMV status not recorded). Some clones in this sample may be carry-over from other donors' samples. CDR3 region: CATRTGGADTQYF. CDR3 nucleotides: TGTGCCACCAGGACAGGGGGAGCAGATACGCAGTATTTT.